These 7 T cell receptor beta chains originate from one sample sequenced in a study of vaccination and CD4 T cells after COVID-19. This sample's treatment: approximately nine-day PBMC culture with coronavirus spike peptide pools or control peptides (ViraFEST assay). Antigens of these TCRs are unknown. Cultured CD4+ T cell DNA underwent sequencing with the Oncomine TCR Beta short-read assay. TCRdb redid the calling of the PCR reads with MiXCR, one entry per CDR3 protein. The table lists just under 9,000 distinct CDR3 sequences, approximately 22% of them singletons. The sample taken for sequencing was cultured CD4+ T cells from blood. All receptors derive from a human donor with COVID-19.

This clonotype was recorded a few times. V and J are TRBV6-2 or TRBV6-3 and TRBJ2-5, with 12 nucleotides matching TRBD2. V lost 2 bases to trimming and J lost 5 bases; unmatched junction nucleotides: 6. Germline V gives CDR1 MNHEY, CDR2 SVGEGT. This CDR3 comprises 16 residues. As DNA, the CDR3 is TGTGCCAGCAGTTACGGGCTAGCGGGGGGGCAGGAGACCCAGTACTTC. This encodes CASSYGLAGGQETQYF.

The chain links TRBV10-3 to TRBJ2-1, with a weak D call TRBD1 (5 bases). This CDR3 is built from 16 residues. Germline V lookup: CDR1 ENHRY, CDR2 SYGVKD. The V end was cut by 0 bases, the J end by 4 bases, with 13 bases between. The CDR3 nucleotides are TGTGCCATCAGTGAGTCGGTCCAGGGCTCGTACAATGAGCAGTTCTTC. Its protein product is CAISESVQGSYNEQFF.

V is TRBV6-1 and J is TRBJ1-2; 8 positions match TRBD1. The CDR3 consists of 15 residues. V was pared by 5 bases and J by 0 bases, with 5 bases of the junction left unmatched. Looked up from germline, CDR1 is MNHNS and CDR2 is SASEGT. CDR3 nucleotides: TGTGCCAGCAGTATCAACAGGGGGACTAACTATGGCTACACCTTC. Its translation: CASSINRGTNYGYTF.

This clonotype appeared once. The CDR3 DNA follows: TGTGCCAGCAGCCGACCTAGACAGGGGGCTGGTGGGGCCAACGTCCTGACTTTC. Protein sequence: CASSRPRQGAGGANVLTF. The chain is built from TRBV28 and TRBJ2-6; 10 positions match TRBD1. V gave up 6 bases and J gave up 3 bases; unmatched junction bases: 11. The germline CDR1 and CDR2 sequences are MDHEN and SYDVKM. This CDR3 has 18 amino acids.

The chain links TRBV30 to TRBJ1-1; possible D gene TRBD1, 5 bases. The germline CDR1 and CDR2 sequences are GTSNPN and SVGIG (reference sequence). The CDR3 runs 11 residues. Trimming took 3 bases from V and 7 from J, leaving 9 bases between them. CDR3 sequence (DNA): TGTGCCTGGAGACAGGATCATGAAGCTTTCTTT. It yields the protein CAWRQDHEAFF.

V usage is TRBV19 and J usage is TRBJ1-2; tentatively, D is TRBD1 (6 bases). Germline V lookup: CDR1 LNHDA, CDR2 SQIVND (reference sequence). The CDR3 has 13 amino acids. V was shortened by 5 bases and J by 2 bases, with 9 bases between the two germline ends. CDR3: CASSFQGNYGYTF. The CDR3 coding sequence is TGTGCCAGTAGTTTCCAGGGGAACTATGGCTACACCTTC.

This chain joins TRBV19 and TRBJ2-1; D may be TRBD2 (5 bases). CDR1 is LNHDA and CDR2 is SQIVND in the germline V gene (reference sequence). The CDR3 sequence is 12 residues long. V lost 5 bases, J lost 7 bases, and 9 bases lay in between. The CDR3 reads CASSPGWNEQFF. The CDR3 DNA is TGTGCCAGTAGTCCGGGGTGGAATGAGCAGTTCTTC.